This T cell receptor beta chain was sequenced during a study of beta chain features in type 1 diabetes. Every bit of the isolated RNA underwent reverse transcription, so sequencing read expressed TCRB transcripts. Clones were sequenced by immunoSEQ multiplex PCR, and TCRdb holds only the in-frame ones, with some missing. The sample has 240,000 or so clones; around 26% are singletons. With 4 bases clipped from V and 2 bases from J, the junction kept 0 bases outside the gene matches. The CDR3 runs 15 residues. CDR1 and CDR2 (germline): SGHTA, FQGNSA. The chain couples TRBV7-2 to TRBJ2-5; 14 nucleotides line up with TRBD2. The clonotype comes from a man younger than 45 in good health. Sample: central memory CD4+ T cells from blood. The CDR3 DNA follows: TGTGCCAGCAGCTGGACTAGCGGGAGGCAAGAGACCCAGTACTTC. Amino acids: CASSWTSGRQETQYF.